This T cell receptor (beta chain) was captured in a study of cytomegalovirus exposure and HLA in healthy donors. Study as a whole: Approximately 180 million T cells yielded 90 million to 130 million unique TCR beta sequences, as an earlier analysis found. The study's findings and limits: Among the CMV-associated chains, a few were confirmed in vitro as specific for CMV antigens. Segments of the TCR beta V type were, in most cases, productive about 90% or about 30% of the time in an earlier analysis. Available immune exposure information covered CMV serostatus only.

The V segment lost 3 bases and the J segment 3 bases; nucleotides outside the gene matches: 4. The CDR3 is 14 residues long. Germline V CDR1 and CDR2: SGDLS, YYNGEE. With respect to this clone: Its specificity is unknown.

The study ran its PCR with 60 Vbeta and 13 Jbeta primers. The protocol was immunoSEQ multiplex PCR, while the TCRdb copy is restricted to in-frame clones and leaves out a portion. The sample has roughly 150,000 clones, roughly 80% seen once. The rearrangement uses TRBV9 and TRBJ2-7, with 9 bases matching TRBD1. This sequence was found in a man aged 18 to 29 in good health and CMV-seronegative. Material for sequencing was PBMCs. The CDR3: CASSATGGGYEQYF. The CDR3 DNA sequence: TGTGCCAGCAGCGCGACAGGGGGGGGCTACGAGCAGTACTTC.